Below, 22 T cell receptor beta chains from the same sample are listed, as sequenced in a study of T-cell memory formation after mild COVID-19. Via MiXCR, TCRdb re-called the 5' RACE reads, giving one row per CDR3 protein. Of about 110,000 distinct CDR3 sequences in the sample, 20% to 25% were seen once. The sequenced sample was PBMCs or a T cell subset sorted from them (not recorded which). These receptors came from a man aged 18 to 29 who had mild COVID-19 (a few samples of this study predate the infection). Cell type and time point are not known.

The chain uses TRBV5-1 and TRBJ1-4; TRBD1 agrees at 7 bases. Germline values: CDR1 SGHRS, CDR2 YFSETQ. This CDR3 is 14 amino acids long. The V gene end was trimmed by 4 bases and the J gene end by 6 bases; junction bases not matched to a gene: 6. In DNA, the CDR3 is TGCGCCAGCAGCCTCCGGGACAGAGATGAAAAACTGTTTTTT. Translation gives CASSLRDRDEKLFF.

This clonotype was seen only a few times. V is TRBV5-1 and J is TRBJ1-5; D perhaps matches TRBD1 (5 bases). Germline CDR1 is SGHRS and CDR2 is YFSETQ. The CDR3 has 14 residues. The ends were cut back, 4 bases at V and 2 bases at J, with 10 bases in the middle. This chain's CDR3 is CASSEGGGNQPQHF. The DNA for the CDR3 is TGCGCCAGCAGCGAGGGAGGGGGCAATCAGCCCCAGCATTTT.

Only a few counts were recorded for this clonotype. The rearrangement uses TRBV29-1 and TRBJ2-1; possible D gene TRBD2, 6 bases. V shed 3 bases and J shed 8 bases, with 11 bases lying between them. The CDR3 extends over 12 amino acids. The germline gives CDR1 SQVTM, CDR2 ANQGSEA. The DNA for the CDR3 is TGCAGCGTTGAGCGGGGCCCGGATGAGCAGTTCTTC. Translated: CSVERGPDEQFF.

The chain couples TRBV29-1 to TRBJ1-1; D remains unclear. The CDR3 extends over 14 amino acids. Germline CDR1 and CDR2: SQVTM and ANQGSEA. The V end was cut by 0 bases, the J end by 3 bases, with 11 bases between. The CDR3: CSVEEAGWDTEAFF. CDR3 bases: TGCAGCGTTGAAGAAGCGGGGTGGGACACTGAAGCTTTCTTT.

The gene calls are TRBV7-2 and TRBJ2-3; 8 bases are a match to TRBD2. V lost 2 bases to trimming and J lost 5 bases; unmatched junction nucleotides: 9. Germline lookup yields CDR1 SGHTA and CDR2 FQGNSA. There are 16 residues in the CDR3. The CDR3, as DNA: TGTGCCAGCAGCTTAACAGGCGGGGGGCCCGGAGATACGCAGTATTTT. Encoded protein: CASSLTGGGPGDTQYF.

This clonotype was recorded a few times. The chain combines TRBV5-1 with TRBJ2-3; TRBD1 is a possible D gene (6 bases). CDR3 size: 15 residues. V lost 4 bases, J lost 2 bases, and 14 bases lay in between. Germline V gene lookup returns CDR1 SGHRS and CDR2 YFSETQ. The CDR3 DNA reads TGCGCCAGCAGCACCCTGACAGGAATCACAGATACGCAGTATTTT. Amino acids: CASSTLTGITDTQYF.

J is TRBJ2-1 and V is TRBV6-2 or TRBV6-3; TRBD2 matches 9 bases. Germline assignment: CDR1 MNHEY and CDR2 SVGEGT. This CDR3 contains 15 residues. Unmatched junction bases numbered 4, after V lost 2 bases and J lost 5 bases. The CDR3 nucleotides read TGTGCCAGCAGTTACGGCGGGGGGGCCCACAATGAGCAGTTCTTC. Translated, it gives CASSYGGGAHNEQFF.

This chain joins TRBV20-1 and TRBJ2-7, with 7 bases that match TRBD1. The CDR3 is made up of 13 amino acids. V was clipped by 2 bases and J by 0 bases; unmatched bases: 1. Germline assignment: CDR1 DFQATT and CDR2 SNEGSKA (reference sequence). Here the CDR3 reads CSARRDSSYEQYV. The CDR3, as DNA: TGCAGTGCTAGACGGGACAGCTCCTACGAGCAGTACGTC.

This clonotype was seen more than once but under ten times. The chain is built from TRBV7-3 and TRBJ2-2; 10 bases match TRBD1. With 3 bases clipped from V and 7 bases from J, the junction kept 5 bases outside the gene matches. Germline CDR1 reads SGHTA; CDR2 reads FQGTGA. This CDR3 has 15 residues. The CDR3: CASSFRDRGIGELFF. Here the CDR3 DNA reads TGTGCCAGCAGCTTCCGGGACAGGGGAATCGGGGAGCTGTTTTTT.

The chain is built from TRBV5-6 and TRBJ2-3; TRBD1 is a possible D gene (6 bases). The CDR3 sequence is 16 residues long. The V gene's germline CDR1 is SGHDT and CDR2 YYEEEE. V gave up 1 base and J gave up 0 bases, with 12 bases separating them. CDR3 amino acids: CASSLSLRGSTDTQYF. The CDR3 coding sequence is TGTGCCAGCAGCTTGTCCCTCAGGGGAAGCACAGATACGCAGTATTTT.

This clonotype showed up just a few times. The rearrangement joins TRBV7-2 to TRBJ2-1, with D unclear. This CDR3 contains 13 residues. Germline V gene data show CDR1 as SGHTA and CDR2 as FQGNSA. V lost 0 bases to trimming and J lost 7 bases, with 7 bases between them. This CDR3 is CASSLAPGNEQFF. The CDR3 DNA reads TGTGCCAGCAGCTTAGCGCCCGGGAATGAGCAGTTCTTC.

The DNA for the CDR3 is TGTGCCAGCAGCTTAGGGCCAGGATCTTACAATCAGCCCCAGCATTTT. Its protein product is CASSLGPGSYNQPQHF. V gene TRBV7-6 combines with J gene TRBJ1-5; D remains unclear. Germline CDR1 and CDR2: SGHVS and FNYEAQ. CDR3 length equals 16 residues. V was cut by 1 base and J by 3 bases, with 13 bases left in between.

The genes are TRBV7-9 and TRBJ1-1; possible D gene TRBD1, 6 bases. The CDR3 is made up of 12 amino acids. Germline V gives CDR1 SEHNR, CDR2 FQNEAQ (reference sequence). The V end lost 4 bases, the J end lost 7 bases, and 10 bases lay between the germline ends. This CDR3 is CASSSNRVEAFF. The CDR3 DNA follows: TGTGCCAGCAGCTCAAACAGGGTTGAAGCTTTCTTT.

This clonotype was seen many times. The rearrangement joins TRBV27 to TRBJ1-5, with D perhaps matching TRBD1 (6 bases). V was pared by 1 base and J by 14 bases, with 18 bases between. This CDR3 is built from 14 residues. The germline CDR1 and CDR2 sequences are MNHEY and SMNVEV (reference sequence). DNA of the CDR3: TGTGCCAGCAGTTTATTACCAGGGGCCCCGGAGGAGCATTTT. As protein: CASSLLPGAPEEHF.

The J gene is TRBJ2-2, the V gene TRBV6-5, with D possibly being TRBD2 (5 bases). Trimming pared 6 bases from V and 8 bases from J, leaving 25 bases between. Germline V gene sequence: CDR1 MNHEY, CDR2 SVGAGI. The CDR3 sequence is 17 residues long. Written as DNA, the CDR3 is TGTGCCAGCAGCTCCCTCCTGGTTAGCGCACCCCCGGGGGAGCTGTTTTTT. Protein: CASSSLLVSAPPGELFF.

This sequence joins TRBV13 and TRBJ2-2; perhaps TRBD2 as D (6 bases). V was pared by 4 bases and J by 2 bases, with 8 bases between. Germline lookup yields CDR1 PRHDT and CDR2 FYEKMQ (reference sequence). This CDR3 comprises 14 residues. In nucleotides, the CDR3 is TGTGCCAGCAGCTCGGGACTTAACACCGGGGAGCTGTTTTTT. Its translation is CASSSGLNTGELFF.

Ten or more counts support this clonotype. The rearrangement links TRBV6-4 to TRBJ2-1; 9 bases match TRBD2. Trimming took 0 bases from V and 10 from J; bases not matched to a gene: 7. The CDR3 covers 15 residues. Germline CDR1 reads MRHNA; CDR2 reads SNTAGT. CDR3 region: CASSDSDSGGGEQFF. The CDR3 DNA is TGTGCCAGCAGTGACTCGGATAGCGGGGGTGGCGAGCAGTTCTTC.

This clonotype is medium-sized by share. The gene calls are TRBV5-6 and TRBJ2-7; D is possibly TRBD1 or TRBD2 (5 bases each). The CDR3 loop spans 14 amino acids. The V and J ends lost 4 bases and 2 bases respectively, with 13 bases between them. Germline V gene sequence: CDR1 SGHDT, CDR2 YYEEEE. The CDR3 bases are TGTGCCAGCAGCGTTGGGGACGGACCCTACGAGCAGTACTTC. Translation gives CASSVGDGPYEQYF.

The chain has TRBV7-9 and TRBJ2-7, with 8 bases that match TRBD1. The CDR3 length is 17 residues. Germline V lookup: CDR1 SEHNR, CDR2 FQNEAQ (reference sequence). Losses at the gene ends were 4 bases for V and 9 bases for J; bases not matched to a gene: 20. The DNA of the CDR3 is TGTGCCAGCAGCTCCTCCACGGCCTCGACAGGGGCCTTGGGGCAGTACGTC. Protein: CASSSSTASTGALGQYV.

The rearrangement uses TRBV29-1 and TRBJ2-3; 10 nucleotides line up with TRBD2. The germline CDR1 and CDR2 sequences are SQVTM and ANQGSEA. CDR3 length equals 14 residues. J gave up 5 bases and V 7 bases, and 9 bases lay outside the gene matches. The CDR3 region has the DNA TGCAGCGCCCCGCTAGCGGGGGAACAAGATACGCAGTATTTT. It encodes CSAPLAGEQDTQYF.

The J gene is TRBJ1-5, the V gene TRBV4-1, with no clear D. V dropped 2 bases and J dropped 4 bases, with 12 bases sitting between them. Germline V lookup: CDR1 MGHRA, CDR2 YSYEKL. There are 15 residues in the CDR3. CDR3 amino acids: CASSQQERPNQPQHF. CDR3 DNA: TGCGCCAGCAGCCAACAGGAGAGGCCGAATCAGCCCCAGCATTTT.

This chain links TRBV6-1 with TRBJ1-2; 9 bases line up with TRBD1. There are 14 residues in the CDR3. The V gene end was trimmed by 7 bases and the J gene end by 9 bases; junction bases not matched to a gene: 12. Germline V gives CDR1 MNHNS, CDR2 SASEGT. CDR3 in DNA: TGTGCCAGCACACCCGGGACAGGGTATGGTCGCTACACCTTC. Its translation is CASTPGTGYGRYTF.